This entry concerns a single T cell receptor (beta chain). These data are taken from a study of blood T cell repertoires in COVID-19. Original data processing: Reference gene primer amplification gave nucleated cell count estimates. Generated by immunoSEQ multiplex PCR, the TCRdb table keeps only in-frame clones and is missing some. D and trimming come from the DNA, and the V and J calls and clone size come from that table. The data show over 200,000 clones, about 85% seen once. Germline values: CDR1 MNHEY, CDR2 SMNVEV (reference sequence). The CDR3 has 13 residues. V shed 0 bases and J shed 9 bases, with 6 bases lying between them.

The sequenced sample consisted of PBMCs or T cells enriched from blood (not recorded which). This TCR was sampled from a man in his forties or fifties who had recovered from COVID-19. V gene TRBV27 combines with J gene TRBJ1-6; no clear D. The CDR3 loop is CASSLSMSSPLHF. The CDR3 DNA reads TGTGCCAGCAGTTTATCGATGAGTTCACCCCTCCACTTT.